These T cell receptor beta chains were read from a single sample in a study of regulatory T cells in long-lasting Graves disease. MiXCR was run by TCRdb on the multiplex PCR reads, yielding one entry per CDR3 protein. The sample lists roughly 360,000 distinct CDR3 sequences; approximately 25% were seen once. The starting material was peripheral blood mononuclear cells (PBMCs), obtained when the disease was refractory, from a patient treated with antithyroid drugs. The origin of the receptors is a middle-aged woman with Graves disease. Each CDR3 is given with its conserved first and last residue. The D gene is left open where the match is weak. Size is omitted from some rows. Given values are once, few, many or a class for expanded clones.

TGTGCCAGCAGTTTTGACAGGGGCGAGACCCAGTACTTC,CASSFDRGETQYF,many,TRBJ2-5,TRBD1,TRBV27,13
TGCAGTGCTACAGGGGGCGCGGATGAAAAACTGTTTTTT,CSATGGADEKLFF,.,TRBJ1-4,TRBD1,TRBV20-1,13
TGTGCCAGCAGCGATGGACTAGCGATCTACGAGCAGTACTTC,CASSDGLAIYEQYF,.,TRBJ2-7,TRBD2,TRBV5-6,14
TGTGCCAGCAGCTCGGATTGGGATGAAGCTTTCTTT,CASSSDWDEAFF,.,TRBJ1-1,.,TRBV7-9,12
TGCAGTGCTAGGGGTCGATTTGGGGTTCTTAGAAACACCATATATTTT,CSARGRFGVLRNTIYF,.,TRBJ1-3,.,TRBV20-1,16
TGCAGTGCTCCCCGACTAGCGCACTACGAGCAGTACTTC,CSAPRLAHYEQYF,many,TRBJ2-7,TRBD2,TRBV20-1,13
TGTGCCAGCAGCTTAGATGGGGCTGGAGATACGCAGTATTTT,CASSLDGAGDTQYF,once,TRBJ2-3,.,TRBV7-2,14
TGTGCCAGCAGTTTCGGGGCAGGGCCCTACGAGCAGTACTTC,CASSFGAGPYEQYF,few,TRBJ2-7,.,TRBV12-3/TRBV12-4,14
TGCAGTGCTAGAGAAGGGGTCGAGCAGTACTTC,CSAREGVEQYF,many,TRBJ2-7,.,TRBV20-1,11
TGTGCCAGCAGAAGCGGGAGGGCCTTCGATGAGCAGTTCTTC,CASRSGRAFDEQFF,few,TRBJ2-1,TRBD2,TRBV28,14
TGTGCCAGCAGTTACTTTGACACAGGGCCAGAGACCCAGTACTTC,CASSYFDTGPETQYF,many,TRBJ2-5,.,TRBV6-5,15
TGTGCCAGCAGTTTCAGGGGGGCCTACACAGATACGCAGTATTTT,CASSFRGAYTDTQYF,.,TRBJ2-3,.,TRBV28,15
TGTGCCAGCAGTTACTCCGGGACCAAAGGGAGCAGCTCCTACGAGCAGTACTTC,CASSYSGTKGSSSYEQYF,many,TRBJ2-7,.,TRBV28,18
TGTGCCAGCAGCTTAGGTTGGGCGACCTATGGCTACACCTTC,CASSLGWATYGYTF,many,TRBJ1-2,.,TRBV11-2,14
TGTGCCAGCAGCATAGACAGGTTAGGGACCCAGTACTTC,CASSIDRLGTQYF,.,TRBJ2-5,.,TRBV28,13
TGTGCCAGCAGCTTAACGGGCGCCTCGGGCCAGCCCCAGCATTTT,CASSLTGASGQPQHF,many,TRBJ1-5,.,TRBV11-2,15